Below, 20 T cell receptor beta chains from the same sample are listed, as sequenced in a study of blood T cell repertoires in COVID-19. TCRdb's copy holds only in-frame clones and misses some; the assay was immunoSEQ multiplex PCR. The sample has roughly 480,000 clones; nearly 90% are singletons. The specimen sequenced was peripheral blood. Source of these receptors: a man between 18 and 35 years old with COVID-19, enrolled during active disease.

The rearrangement links TRBV7-3 to TRBJ2-6, with D perhaps TRBD2 (5 bases). The CDR3 has 16 amino acids. The germline V gene has CDR1 SGHTA and CDR2 FQGTGA. Trimming pared 1 base from V and 1 base from J, leaving 8 bases between. CDR3 in amino acids: CASSLSAGSGANVLTF. As DNA, the CDR3 is TGTGCCAGCAGCTTAAGTGCGGGTTCTGGGGCCAACGTCCTGACTTTC.

V is TRBV7-3 and J is TRBJ2-5, with TRBD2 matching over 7 bases. The CDR3 totals 14 residues. V dropped 5 bases and J dropped 3; count of bases not matched to a gene: 6. The V gene's germline CDR1 is SGHTA and CDR2 FQGTGA. The CDR3 is CASSKAGWEETQYF. The CDR3 bases are TGTGCCAGCAGCAAAGCGGGGTGGGAAGAGACCCAGTACTTC.

This chain connects TRBV15 to TRBJ2-7, with D perhaps TRBD2 (6 bases). This CDR3 comprises 12 residues. Trimming left V 8 bases short and J 7 bases short, with 15 bases between. CDR1 and CDR2 from the germline V gene are LNHNV and YYDKDF (reference sequence). CDR3 sequence: CATSGLGAEQYF. CDR3 DNA: TGTGCCACCTCGGGACTGGGCGCGGAGCAGTACTTC. Drawing the rest from reference TRBV15 and TRBJ2-7, the complete variable domain is DAMVIQNPRYQVTQFGKPVTLSCSQTLNHNVMYWYQQKSSQAPKLLFHYYDKDFNNEADTPDNFQSRRPNTSFCFLDIRSPGLGDTAMYLCATSGLGAEQYFGPGTRLTVT.

A few counts support this clone. The CDR3 coding sequence is TGCAGCGCCTCAAGACTAAAGAGCACAGATACGCAGTATTTT. The encoded protein is CSASRLKSTDTQYF. V is TRBV29-1 and J is TRBJ2-3, with TRBD2 as a possible D gene (5 bases). The germline CDR1 and CDR2 sequences are SQVTM and ANQGSEA. Trimming shortened V by 7 bases and J by 0 bases, and 14 bases separated the two germline ends. The CDR3 consists of 14 residues.

The chain is built from TRBV21-1 and TRBJ2-2; TRBD1 is taken as the D call from the table, unchecked against the DNA. TRBV21-1 represents a pseudogene. The CDR3 sequence is 16 residues long. CDR3 loop: CASSLKVTGDTGELFF. The CDR3 DNA is TGTGCCAGCAGCCTCAAGGTAACAGGGGACACCGGGGAGCTGTTTTTT.

V and J are TRBV5-1 and TRBJ2-2; 10 bases are a match to TRBD2. In germline, CDR1 is SGHRS, CDR2 YFSETQ. This CDR3 has 15 amino acids. V trimming: 5 bases; J trimming: 4 bases; junction bases outside the gene matches: 5. The CDR3 coding sequence is TGCGCCAGCAGGGACGGACTAGCGGCCACCGGGGAGCTGTTTTTT. Translated, it gives CASRDGLAATGELFF.

J is TRBJ1-3 and V is TRBV9, with D hard to call. Germline V gene sequence: CDR1 SGDLS, CDR2 YYNGEE. Trimming shortened V by 2 bases and J by 12 bases, and 12 bases separated the two germline ends. The CDR3 spans 12 residues. CDR3 residues: CASSVDPGNIYF. DNA of the CDR3: TGTGCCAGCAGCGTTGATCCGGGAAACATATATTTT.

V gene TRBV7-9 combines with J gene TRBJ2-1; D not certain. The germline V gene encodes CDR1 SEHNR and CDR2 FQNEAQ (reference sequence). The CDR3 loop spans 13 amino acids. V lost 1 base, J lost 9 bases, and 10 bases lay in between. CDR3 in DNA: TGTGCCAGCAGCTTAGGACTCCTGTCTGAGCAGTTCTTC. Translating it yields CASSLGLLSEQFF. The full variable domain, completed using reference TRBV7-9 and TRBJ2-1, is DTGVSQNPRHKITKRGQNVTFRCDPISEHNRLYWYRQTLGQGPEFLTYFQNEAQLEKSRLLSDRFSAERPKGSFSTLEIQRTEQGDSAMYLCASSLGLLSEQFFGPGTRLTVL.

The chain is built from TRBV3-1 (or the pseudogene TRBV3-2) and TRBJ2-2, with unresolved D. The CDR3 sequence is 17 residues long. The V end was cut by 3 bases, the J end by 4 bases, with 18 bases between. Germline CDR1 is LGHDT and CDR2 is YNNKEL (reference sequence). CDR3 nucleotide sequence: TGTGCCAGCAGCCAGGTCCCCCCTCCAGCGTTCACCGGGGAGCTGTTTTTT. Translating it yields CASSQVPPPAFTGELFF.

Notes on this clone: Other DNA sequences within the sample encode an identical CDR3. J is TRBJ2-2 and V is TRBV2, with 8 bases matching TRBD1. Germline CDR1 and CDR2: SNHLY and FYNNEI. Trimming cost V 6 bases and J 5 bases; bases outside gene matches: 5. The CDR3 is 14 amino acids. CDR3 amino acids: CASRERQGTGELFF. The CDR3 nucleotides read TGTGCCAGCAGGGAAAGACAGGGGACCGGGGAGCTGTTTTTT.

V and J are TRBV4-1 and TRBJ1-5; no clear D gene. Trimming shortened V by 5 bases and J by 0 bases, and 14 bases separated the two germline ends. The CDR3 runs 16 residues. Germline CDR1 MGHRA, CDR2 YSYEKL. The CDR3 is CASSGQGPGSNQPQHF. The CDR3 nucleotides read TGCGCCAGCAGCGGCCAAGGTCCGGGTAGCAATCAGCCCCAGCATTTT.

V usage is TRBV19 and J usage is TRBJ1-1, with 7 positions matching TRBD1. Trimming took 3 bases from V and 6 from J; bases not matched to a gene: 13. The length of the CDR3 is 16 residues. Looked up from germline, CDR1 is LNHDA and CDR2 is SQIVND (reference sequence). The CDR3 nucleotides are TGTGCCAGTAGTATTTCTCTCTACAGGGGCCGCCCTGAAGCTTTCTTT. Its translation is CASSISLYRGRPEAFF.

This rearrangement joins TRBV6-5 to TRBJ2-7; TRBD1 matches at 9 bases. Trimming cost V 4 bases and J 6 bases; bases outside gene matches: 10. CDR1 is MNHEY, CDR2 SVGAGI, per germline. The CDR3 has 15 amino acids. CDR3 bases: TGTGCCAGCAGTTTTTCCACCGGGACAGGGTCCGAGCAGTACTTC. Amino acids: CASSFSTGTGSEQYF.

The rearrangement joins TRBV9 to TRBJ2-7; tentative D call: TRBD1 (5 bases). CDR1 and CDR2 from the germline V gene are SGDLS and YYNGEE. Trimming stripped 2 bases from V and 3 bases from J, with 15 bases between. The CDR3 contains 15 residues. This chain's CDR3 is CASSVRQGLGYEQYF. The CDR3, as DNA: TGTGCCAGCAGCGTTAGGCAGGGTTTGGGCTACGAGCAGTACTTC.

The genes are TRBV7-9 and TRBJ2-1, with 14 bases that match TRBD2. CDR1 and CDR2 (germline): SEHNR, FQNEAQ (reference sequence). V trimming: 5 bases; J trimming: 8 bases; junction bases outside the gene matches: 8. This CDR3 has 16 amino acids. Written as DNA, the CDR3 is TGTGCCAGCAGCAAAAGGGGACTAGCGGGAGTCTATGAGCAGTTCTTC. This encodes CASSKRGLAGVYEQFF.

The V call is TRBV30, the J call TRBJ1-2; D call uncertain. Per germline, CDR1 GTSNPN and CDR2 SVGIG (reference sequence). V was cut by 0 bases and J by 2 bases, with 4 bases left in between. The CDR3 sequence is 12 residues long. As DNA, the CDR3 is TGTGCCTGGAGTGTAATAAACTATGGCTACACCTTC. This codes for CAWSVINYGYTF.

V and J are TRBV7-2 and TRBJ1-2; TRBD1 matches at 7 bases. This CDR3 has 16 amino acids. Germline V gives CDR1 SGHTA, CDR2 FQGNSA. V lost 5 bases, J lost 0 bases, and 9 bases stayed unmatched. CDR3 in DNA: TGTGCCAGCAGCACCCAGGGACAGAACCCTAACTATGGCTACACCTTC. This encodes CASSTQGQNPNYGYTF.

The chain uses TRBV6-5 and TRBJ1-2; D is ambiguous. Trimming removed 0 bases at V and 6 bases at J, with 14 bases between. Per the germline V gene, CDR1 is MNHEY and CDR2 is SVGAGI. The CDR3 extends over 15 amino acids. CDR3 in DNA: TGTGCCAGCAGTTACTCGAGCGGCTTTAGGAATGGCTACACCTTC. Protein: CASSYSSGFRNGYTF.

The chain uses TRBV11-3 and TRBJ2-5; D gene uncertain. Germline V CDR1 and CDR2: SGHNT, YENEEA. This CDR3 comprises 13 residues. Trimming pared 1 base from V and 5 bases from J, leaving 8 bases between. Here the CDR3 reads CASSLVKRETQYF. In DNA form, the CDR3 reads TGTGCCAGCAGCTTAGTTAAGAGGGAGACCCAGTACTTC.

CDR3 in DNA: TGCAGCGGGGTTAGCGGGAGATCCCTCGAGCAGTACTTC. It yields the protein CSGVSGRSLEQYF. The chain combines TRBV29-1 with TRBJ2-7, with TRBD2 identical over 9 bases. Germline CDR1 and CDR2: SQVTM and ANQGSEA. Germline trimming cut 7 bases from V and 6 bases from J; bases unmatched to any gene: 10. This CDR3 is 13 amino acids long.